This T cell receptor (beta chain) was captured by sequencing in a study of cytomegalovirus exposure and HLA in healthy donors. On this clone itself: Antigen: not known.

The PCR ran on 60 Vbeta and 13 Jbeta primers. Assay used: immunoSEQ multiplex PCR; TCRdb lists only in-frame clones, some missing. This table has around 170,000 clones, over 80% appearing once. Trimming left V 11 bases short and J 1 base short, with 12 bases between. This CDR3 spans 12 amino acids. Germline V CDR1 and CDR2: LNHDA, SQIVND (reference sequence). The study's findings and limits: Immune exposure data for these donors was limited to CMV serostatus. Associated with HLA alleles at 0.05 false discovery rate in a later analysis were 16,951 TCR beta sequences. In vitro work confirmed that a few CMV-associated chains recognize CMV antigens.

Sampled while nominally healthy, donors likely had unrecorded immune exposures. Input material: PBMCs. The TCR was taken from a man in his forties or fifties in good health and CMV-seropositive. V gene TRBV19 combines with J gene TRBJ2-7; weak D call: TRBD1 (5 bases). The DNA for the CDR3 is TGTGCCTCCGCAGGGTTGTCCTACGAGCAGTACTTC. This gives the protein CASAGLSYEQYF.